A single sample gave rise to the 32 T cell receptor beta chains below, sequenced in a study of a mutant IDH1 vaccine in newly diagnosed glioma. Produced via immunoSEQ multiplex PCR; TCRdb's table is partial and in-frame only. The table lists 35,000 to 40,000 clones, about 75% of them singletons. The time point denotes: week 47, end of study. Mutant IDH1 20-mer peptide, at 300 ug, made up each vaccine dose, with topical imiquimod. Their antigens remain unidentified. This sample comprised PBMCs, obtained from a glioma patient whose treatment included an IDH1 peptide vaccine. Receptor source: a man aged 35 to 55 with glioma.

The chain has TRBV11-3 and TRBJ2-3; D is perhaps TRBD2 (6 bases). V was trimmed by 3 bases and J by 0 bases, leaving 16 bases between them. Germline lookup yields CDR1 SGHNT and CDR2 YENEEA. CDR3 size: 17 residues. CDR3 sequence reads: CASSFLLGRTSTDTQYF. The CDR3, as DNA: TGTGCCAGCAGCTTTCTCCTCGGGAGAACTAGCACAGATACGCAGTATTTT.

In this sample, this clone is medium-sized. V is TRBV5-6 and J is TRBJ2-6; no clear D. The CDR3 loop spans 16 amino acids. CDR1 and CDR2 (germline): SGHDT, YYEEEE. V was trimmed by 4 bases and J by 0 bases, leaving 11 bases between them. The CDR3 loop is CASSPWVASGANVLTF. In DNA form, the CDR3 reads TGTGCCAGCAGCCCCTGGGTTGCCTCTGGGGCCAACGTCCTGACTTTC.

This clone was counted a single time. CDR3 residues: CASSEGHPSYEQYF. The CDR3 DNA follows: TGTGCCAGCAGTGAGGGGCATCCCTCCTACGAGCAGTACTTC. The chain combines TRBV6-1 with TRBJ2-5; a weak D match, TRBD1 (5 bases). Gene TRBJ2-7 matches the end of the DNA better, so the J call may be wrong. This CDR3 contains 14 residues. Germline V gene lookup returns CDR1 MNHNS and CDR2 SASEGT.

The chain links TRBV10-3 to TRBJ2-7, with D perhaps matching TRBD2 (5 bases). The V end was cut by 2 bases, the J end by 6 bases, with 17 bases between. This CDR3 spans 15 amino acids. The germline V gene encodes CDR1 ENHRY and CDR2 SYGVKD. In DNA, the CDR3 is TGTGCCATCAGTGAGAAGGGCCCGGGGTATTTCGAGCAGTACTTC. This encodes CAISEKGPGYFEQYF.

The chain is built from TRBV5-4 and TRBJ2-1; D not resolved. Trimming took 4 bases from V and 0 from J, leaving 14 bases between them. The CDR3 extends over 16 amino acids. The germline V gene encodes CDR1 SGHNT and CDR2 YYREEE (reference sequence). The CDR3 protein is CASSPVPLSSYNEQFF. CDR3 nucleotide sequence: TGTGCCAGCAGCCCCGTCCCATTGAGCTCCTACAATGAGCAGTTCTTC.

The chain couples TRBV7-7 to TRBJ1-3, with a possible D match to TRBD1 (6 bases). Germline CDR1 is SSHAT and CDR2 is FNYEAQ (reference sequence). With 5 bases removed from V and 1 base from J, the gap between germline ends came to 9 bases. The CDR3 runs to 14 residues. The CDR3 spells CASSDGQSGNTIYF. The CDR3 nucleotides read TGTGCCAGCAGCGATGGACAGTCTGGAAACACCATATATTTT.

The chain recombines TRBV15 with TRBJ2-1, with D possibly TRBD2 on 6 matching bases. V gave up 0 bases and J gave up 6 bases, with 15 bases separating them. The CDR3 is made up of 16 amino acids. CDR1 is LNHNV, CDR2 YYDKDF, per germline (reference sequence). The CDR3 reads CATSRDLLAPGNEQFF. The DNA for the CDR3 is TGTGCCACCAGCAGAGATCTACTAGCCCCAGGCAATGAGCAGTTCTTC.

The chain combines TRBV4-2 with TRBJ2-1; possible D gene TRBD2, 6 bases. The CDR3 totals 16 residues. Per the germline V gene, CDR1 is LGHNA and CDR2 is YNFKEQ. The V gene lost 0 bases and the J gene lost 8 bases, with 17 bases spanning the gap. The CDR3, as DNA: TGTGCCAGCAGCCAAGAAAGGGCGGGAAGTTTCGATGAGCAGTTCTTC. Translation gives CASSQERAGSFDEQFF.

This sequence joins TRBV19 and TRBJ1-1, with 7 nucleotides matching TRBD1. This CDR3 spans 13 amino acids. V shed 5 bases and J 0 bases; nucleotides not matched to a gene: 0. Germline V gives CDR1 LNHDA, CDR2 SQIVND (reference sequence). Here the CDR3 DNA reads TGTGCCAGTAGTGGGACAGTGAACACTGAAGCTTTCTTT. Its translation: CASSGTVNTEAFF.

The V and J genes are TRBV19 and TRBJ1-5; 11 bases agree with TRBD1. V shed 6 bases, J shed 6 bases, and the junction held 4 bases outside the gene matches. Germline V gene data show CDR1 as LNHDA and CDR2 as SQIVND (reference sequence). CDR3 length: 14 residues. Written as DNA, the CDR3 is TGTGCCAGTAGGGGACAGGGGGGACGTCAGCCCCAGCATTTT. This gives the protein CASRGQGGRQPQHF.

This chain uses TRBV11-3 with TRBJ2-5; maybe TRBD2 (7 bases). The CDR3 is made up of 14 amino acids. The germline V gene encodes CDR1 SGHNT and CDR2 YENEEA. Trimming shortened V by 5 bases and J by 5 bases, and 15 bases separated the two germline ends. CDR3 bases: TGTGCCAGCAGCAACGGGGGGCGGGAGGAGACCCAGTACTTC. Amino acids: CASSNGGREETQYF.

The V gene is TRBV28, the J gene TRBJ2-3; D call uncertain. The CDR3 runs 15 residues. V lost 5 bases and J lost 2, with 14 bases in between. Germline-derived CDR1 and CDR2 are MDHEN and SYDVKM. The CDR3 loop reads CASSVPRIATDTQYF. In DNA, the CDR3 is TGTGCCAGCAGTGTCCCCCGCATAGCCACAGATACGCAGTATTTT. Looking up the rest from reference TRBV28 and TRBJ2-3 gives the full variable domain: DVKVTQSSRYLVKRTGEKVFLECVQDMDHENMFWYRQDPGLGLRLIYFSYDVKMKEKGDIPEGYSVSREKKERFSLILESASTNQTSMYLCASSVPRIATDTQYFGPGTRLTVL.

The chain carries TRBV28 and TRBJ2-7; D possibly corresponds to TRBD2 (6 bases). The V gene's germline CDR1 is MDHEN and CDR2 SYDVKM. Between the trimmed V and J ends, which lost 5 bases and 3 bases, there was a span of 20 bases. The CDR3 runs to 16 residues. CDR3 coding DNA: TGTGCCAGCAGTCCACTGGGTAGGGCGGGGCTCTACGAGCAGTACTTC. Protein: CASSPLGRAGLYEQYF.

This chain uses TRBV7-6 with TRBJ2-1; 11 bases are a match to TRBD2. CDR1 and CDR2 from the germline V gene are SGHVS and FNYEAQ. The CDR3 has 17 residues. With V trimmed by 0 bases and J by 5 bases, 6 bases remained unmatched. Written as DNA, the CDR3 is TGTGCCAGCAGCTTAGCGCCTGCTAGCGGGGGGAACAATGAGCAGTTCTTC. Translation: CASSLAPASGGNNEQFF.

The CDR3 DNA reads as TGTGCCAGCAGCGTGAGTTCTGGAGGTGCCTATGGCTACACCTTC. Translation: CASSVSSGGAYGYTF. The chain recombines TRBV9 with TRBJ1-2, with unresolved D. V lost 2 bases and J lost 4, with 15 bases in between. The CDR3 covers 15 residues. Germline V lookup: CDR1 SGDLS, CDR2 YYNGEE.

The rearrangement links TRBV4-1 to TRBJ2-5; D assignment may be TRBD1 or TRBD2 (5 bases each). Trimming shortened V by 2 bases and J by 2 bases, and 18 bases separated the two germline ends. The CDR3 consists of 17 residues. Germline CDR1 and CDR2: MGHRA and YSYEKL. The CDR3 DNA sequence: TGCGCCAGCAGCCAAAGACCCCGGGGACGGAGTCAAGAGACCCAGTACTTC. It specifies CASSQRPRGRSQETQYF.

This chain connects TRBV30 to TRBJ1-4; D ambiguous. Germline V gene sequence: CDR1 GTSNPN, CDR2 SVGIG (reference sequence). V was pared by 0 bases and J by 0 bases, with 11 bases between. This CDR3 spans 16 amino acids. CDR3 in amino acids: CAWSVFGSSTNEKLFF. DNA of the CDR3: TGTGCCTGGAGTGTATTTGGCAGCTCAACTAATGAAAAACTGTTTTTT.

CDR3 DNA: TGTGCCAGCAGCTTGGGAAGCGGGACACGGTTTAATCAGCCCCAGCATTTT. It yields the protein CASSLGSGTRFNQPQHF. This chain uses TRBV5-8 with TRBJ1-5; the D gene is possibly TRBD1 (6 bases). This CDR3 comprises 17 residues. Germline V gene sequence: CDR1 SGHTS, CDR2 YDEGEE. V was clipped by 0 bases and J by 4 bases, with 17 bases between them.

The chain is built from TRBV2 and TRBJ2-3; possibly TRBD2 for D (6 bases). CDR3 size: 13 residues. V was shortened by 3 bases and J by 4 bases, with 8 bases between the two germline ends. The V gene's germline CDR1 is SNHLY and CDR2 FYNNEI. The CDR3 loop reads CASSDPSADTQYF. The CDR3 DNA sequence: TGTGCCAGCAGTGATCCTAGCGCAGATACGCAGTATTTT.

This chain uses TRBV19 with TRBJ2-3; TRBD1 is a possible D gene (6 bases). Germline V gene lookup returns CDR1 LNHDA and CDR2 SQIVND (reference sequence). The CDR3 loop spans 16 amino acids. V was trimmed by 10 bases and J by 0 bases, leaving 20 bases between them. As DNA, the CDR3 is TGTGCCACTTCACCGTCAGGGGACCTTAGCACAGATACGCAGTATTTT. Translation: CATSPSGDLSTDTQYF.

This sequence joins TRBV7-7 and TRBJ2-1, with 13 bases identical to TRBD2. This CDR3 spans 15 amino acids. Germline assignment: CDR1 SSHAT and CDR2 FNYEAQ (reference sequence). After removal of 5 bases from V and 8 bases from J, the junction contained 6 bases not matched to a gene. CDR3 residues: CASSRTSGRFDEQFF. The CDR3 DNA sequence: TGTGCCAGCAGCAGGACTAGCGGGAGATTCGATGAGCAGTTCTTC. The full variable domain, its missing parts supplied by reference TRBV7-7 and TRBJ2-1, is GAGVSQSPRYKVTKRGQDVTLRCDPISSHATLYWYQQALGQGPEFLTYFNYEAQPDKSGLPSDRFSAERPEGSISTLTIQRTEQRDSAMYRCASSRTSGRFDEQFFGPGTRLTVL.

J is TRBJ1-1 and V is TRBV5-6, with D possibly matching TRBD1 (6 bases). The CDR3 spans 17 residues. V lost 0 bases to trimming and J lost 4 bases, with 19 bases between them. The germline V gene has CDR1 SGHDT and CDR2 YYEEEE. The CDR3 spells CASSLEDSRFRSTEAFF. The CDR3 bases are TGTGCCAGCAGCTTGGAGGACAGCCGGTTTAGGAGCACTGAAGCTTTCTTT.

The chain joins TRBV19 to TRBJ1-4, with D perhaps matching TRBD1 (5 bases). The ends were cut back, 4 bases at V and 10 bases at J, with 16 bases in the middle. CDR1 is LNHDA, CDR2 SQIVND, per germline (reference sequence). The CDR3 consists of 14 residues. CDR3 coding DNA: TGTGCCAGTAGTACCCAGGACGGGGCGGTAAAACTGTTTTTT. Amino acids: CASSTQDGAVKLFF.

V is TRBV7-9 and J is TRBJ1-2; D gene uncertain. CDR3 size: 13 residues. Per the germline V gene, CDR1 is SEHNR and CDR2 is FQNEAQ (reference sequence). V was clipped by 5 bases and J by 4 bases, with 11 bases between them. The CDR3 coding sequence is TGTGCCAGCAGCCAGCCTGCTGGCTATGGCTACACCTTC. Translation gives CASSQPAGYGYTF.

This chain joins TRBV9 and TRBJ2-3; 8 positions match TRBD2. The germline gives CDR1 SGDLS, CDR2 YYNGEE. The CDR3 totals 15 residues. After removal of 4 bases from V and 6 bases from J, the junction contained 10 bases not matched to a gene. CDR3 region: CASSPGTSTTDTQYF. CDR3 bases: TGTGCCAGCAGCCCGGGGACTAGTACAACCGATACGCAGTATTTT.

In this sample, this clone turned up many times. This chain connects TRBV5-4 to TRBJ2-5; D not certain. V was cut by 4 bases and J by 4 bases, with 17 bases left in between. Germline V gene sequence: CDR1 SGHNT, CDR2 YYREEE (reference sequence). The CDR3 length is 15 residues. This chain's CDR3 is CASSPSHSGPETQYF. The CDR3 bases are TGTGCCAGCAGCCCCTCCCACAGTGGCCCAGAGACCCAGTACTTC.

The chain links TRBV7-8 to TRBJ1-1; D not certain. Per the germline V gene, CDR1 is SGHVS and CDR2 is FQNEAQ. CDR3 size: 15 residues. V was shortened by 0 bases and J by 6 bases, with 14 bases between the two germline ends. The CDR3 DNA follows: TGTGCCAGCAGCTTAGCTTATAGGGAACCATCTGAAGCTTTCTTT. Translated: CASSLAYREPSEAFF.

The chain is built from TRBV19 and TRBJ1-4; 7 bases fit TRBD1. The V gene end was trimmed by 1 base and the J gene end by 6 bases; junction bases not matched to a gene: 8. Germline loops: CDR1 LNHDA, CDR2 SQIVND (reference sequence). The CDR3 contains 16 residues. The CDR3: CASSIGLQGLDEKLFF. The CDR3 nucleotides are TGTGCCAGTAGTATAGGTCTACAGGGGCTCGATGAAAAACTGTTTTTT.

The CDR3 loop is CATRETGLTTEAFF. CDR3 DNA sequence: TGTGCCACGAGGGAGACAGGGTTAACAACTGAAGCTTTCTTT. The rearrangement uses TRBV2 and TRBJ1-1, with TRBD1 identical over 7 bases. V shed 10 bases and J 5 bases; nucleotides not matched to a gene: 13. Per germline, CDR1 SNHLY and CDR2 FYNNEI. The CDR3 consists of 14 residues.

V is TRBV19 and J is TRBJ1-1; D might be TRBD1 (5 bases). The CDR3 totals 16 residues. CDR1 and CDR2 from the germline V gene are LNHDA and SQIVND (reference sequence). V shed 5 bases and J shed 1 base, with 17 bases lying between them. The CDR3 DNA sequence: TGTGCCAGTAGTCCAAGCAGTCCTGGGGGGAACACTGAAGCTTTCTTT. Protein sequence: CASSPSSPGGNTEAFF.

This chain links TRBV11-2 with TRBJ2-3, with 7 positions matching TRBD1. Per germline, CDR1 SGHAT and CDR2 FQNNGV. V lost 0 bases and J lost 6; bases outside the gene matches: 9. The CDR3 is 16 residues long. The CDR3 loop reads CASSLEAWTGPDTQYF. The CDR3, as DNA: TGTGCCAGCAGCTTAGAAGCCTGGACAGGTCCCGATACGCAGTATTTT.

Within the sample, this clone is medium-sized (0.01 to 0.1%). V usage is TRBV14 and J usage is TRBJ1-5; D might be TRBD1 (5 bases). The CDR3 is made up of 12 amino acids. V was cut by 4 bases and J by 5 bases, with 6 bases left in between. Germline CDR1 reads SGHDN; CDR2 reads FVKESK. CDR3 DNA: TGTGCCAGCAGCCTGGGGGATCAGCCCCAGCATTTT. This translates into CASSLGDQPQHF. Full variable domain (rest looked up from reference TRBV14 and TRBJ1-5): EAGVTQFPSHSVIEKGQTVTLRCDPISGHDNLYWYRRVMGKEIKFLLHFVKESKQDESGMPNNRFLAERTGGTYSTLKVQPAELEDSGVYFCASSLGDQPQHFGDGTRLSIL.